This entry is about one T cell receptor beta chain. This specimen belongs to a study of blood T cell repertoires in COVID-19. The overall study: Spain, Italy and the United States supplied samples that represented acute and convalescent COVID-19. The cDNA or gDNA used as material had been derived from T cells, B-cell-depleted T cells, or PBMCs.

Measured with immunoSEQ multiplex PCR; TCRdb has only the in-frame clones, and not every one. The sample carries about 260,000 clones, 75% to 90% recorded once. The CDR3 runs to 17 residues. CDR1 is SGHAT and CDR2 is FQNNGV in the germline V gene. Trimming pared 0 bases from V and 3 bases from J, leaving 17 bases between. This clonotype was obtained from a woman aged 40 to 50 who had recovered from COVID-19. What was sequenced was peripheral blood. V usage is TRBV11-2 and J usage is TRBJ1-2; D not resolved. The DNA of the CDR3 is TGTGCCAGCAGCTTAGATTGGCTGCGAGAGGAATACTATGGCTACACCTTC. It translates to CASSLDWLREEYYGYTF.